The T cell receptor beta chain under discussion was sequenced for a study of blood T cell repertoires in COVID-19. Data came from immunoSEQ multiplex PCR; TCRdb stores just in-frame clones and leaves some out. Here the sample spans 110,000 to 150,000 clones, over 70% being singletons. The CDR3 contains 15 residues. Per germline, CDR1 LGHDT and CDR2 YNNKEL (reference sequence). V was pared by 4 bases and J by 2 bases, with 5 bases of the junction left unmatched. This rearrangement joins TRBV3-1 (or the pseudogene TRBV3-2) to TRBJ2-7, with 10 bases identical to TRBD1. Sequenced sample: PBMCs or T cells enriched from blood (not recorded which). The clonotype was recovered from a man between 60 and 75 years old who had recovered from COVID-19. This CDR3 is CASSLRQGAAYEQYF. The CDR3 DNA reads TGTGCCAGCAGCCTAAGACAGGGGGCCGCCTACGAGCAGTACTTC.